Listed below are T cell receptor beta chains from one sample, sequenced in a study of regulatory T cells in long-lasting Graves disease. From the multiplex PCR reads, TCRdb called clonotypes with MiXCR, one entry per CDR3 protein. The sample shows 300,000 to 400,000 distinct CDR3 sequences, 15% to 17% of them seen only once. The sample here was peripheral blood mononuclear cells (PBMCs), taken at new diagnosis, from a patient treated with antithyroid drugs. The receptor set was obtained from a female donor with Graves disease. Each CDR3 is given with its conserved first and last residue. Fields, in order: clone size, V gene, J gene, CDR3 protein. A row's size may be missing; if present it is once, few, many or a size class.

.	TRBV5-4	TRBJ1-2	CASSYTSGDGYTF
many	TRBV2	TRBJ1-1	CASWTGVIREAFF
many	TRBV12-3/TRBV12-4	TRBJ1-5	CASSEYLGQKGQPQHF
many	TRBV5-1	TRBJ2-1	CASSLSGSYNEQFF
many	TRBV4-3	TRBJ2-7	CASSPGQRSDEQYF
many	TRBV5-4	TRBJ2-1	CASSLARGQGHNEQFF
many	TRBV11-2	TRBJ1-2	CASSTQVANYGYTF
once	TRBV9	TRBJ2-2	CASSGGLAGNTKTGELFF
.	TRBV29-1	TRBJ2-6	CGSVSGASVLTF
many	TRBV27	TRBJ2-7	CASSSDRGLYEQYF
many	TRBV27	TRBJ2-7	CASSSGTGEVYEQYF
.	TRBV20-1	TRBJ1-2	CSARDGSSYGYTF
many	TRBV2	TRBJ1-6	CASRTDRGNSPLHF
few	TRBV19	TRBJ1-2	CASSQDGTGGIYGYTF
many	TRBV3-1	TRBJ1-1	CASSGGEKEGDTEAFF
many	TRBV27	TRBJ1-1	CASSSGGGEAFF
few	TRBV7-9	TRBJ2-3	CASSYRDRGSDTQYF
few	TRBV18	TRBJ2-7	CASSPGAQSYEQYF
.	TRBV6-5	TRBJ1-1	CASSYEGVRYTEAFF
many	TRBV15	TRBJ1-1	CATSRGVVGSEAFF
many	TRBV20-1	TRBJ2-3	CSAANSGGTDTQYF
many	TRBV28	TRBJ2-3	CVVTGRVSTDTQYF
many	TRBV4-1	TRBJ2-1	CASSQDFYNEQFF
.	TRBV7-2	TRBJ2-3	CASSFGLSTDTQYF
few	TRBV29-1	TRBJ1-1	CSAGGANTEAFF
many	TRBV30	TRBJ1-1	CAWSVSGTGGAFF
many	TRBV7-9	TRBJ2-7	CASSRPPSGRSRSYEQYF
many	TRBV2	TRBJ2-3	CASSEDSTDTQYF
many	TRBV10-3	TRBJ2-7	CAISGGPSYEQYF